These T cell receptor beta chains were read from a single sample in a study of blood T cells in healthy people across ages. Using its own MiXCR run on the 5' RACE reads, TCRdb lists one record per CDR3 protein. This sample has about 970,000 distinct CDR3 sequences, with roughly 47% found just once. The sample was blood. The origin of the receptors is a woman aged 55 to 70 in good health. Both conserved end residues are part of each CDR3. A D gene is named only where the DNA matches it firmly. Size is stated for part of the rows, as once, few or many counts, or as a class when the clone is expanded.

CDR3aa: CASSPRETYEQYF
CDR3nt: TGTGCCAGCAGCCCTCGGGAGACCTACGAGCAGTACTTC
j_gene: TRBJ2-7
d_gene: NA
len: 13
v_gene: TRBV12-3/TRBV12-4
abundance: NA

CDR3aa: CTSSLRTSAGELFF
CDR3nt: TGTACCAGCAGCCTCCGGACTAGCGCCGGGGAGCTGTTTTTT
j_gene: TRBJ2-2
d_gene: TRBD2
len: 14
v_gene: TRBV9
abundance: NA

CDR3aa: CASSPRAPRGHGYTF
CDR3nt: TGTGCCAGCAGCCCCCGGGCCCCCCGGGGCCATGGCTACACCTTC
j_gene: TRBJ1-2
d_gene: NA
len: 15
v_gene: TRBV11-1
abundance: NA

CDR3aa: CASSPQAGRRTDTQYF
CDR3nt: TGCGCCAGCAGCCCCCAAGCTGGGCGTCGGACAGATACGCAGTATTTT
j_gene: TRBJ2-3
d_gene: NA
len: 16
v_gene: TRBV4-3
abundance: NA

CDR3aa: CSAAQGGISNQPQHF
CDR3nt: TGCAGTGCAGCTCAGGGGGGCATTAGCAATCAGCCCCAGCATTTT
j_gene: TRBJ1-5
d_gene: TRBD1
len: 15
v_gene: TRBV20-1
abundance: NA

CDR3aa: CASSQPYRGGSYNEQYF
CDR3nt: TGTGCCAGCAGCCAACCTTACAGGGGGGGCTCCTACAATGAGCAGTACTTC
j_gene: TRBJ2-7
d_gene: NA
len: 17
v_gene: TRBV14
abundance: once

CDR3aa: CASRLAVQETQYF
CDR3nt: TGTGCCAGCAGGCTAGCGGTCCAAGAGACCCAGTACTTC
j_gene: TRBJ2-5
d_gene: TRBD2
len: 13
v_gene: TRBV6-6
abundance: NA

CDR3aa: CASKGMTSEDNEQFF
CDR3nt: TGTGCCAGCAAGGGGATGACTAGCGAGGACAATGAGCAGTTCTTC
j_gene: TRBJ2-1
d_gene: TRBD2
len: 15
v_gene: TRBV6-6
abundance: NA

CDR3aa: CASRLAGEFTDTQYF
CDR3nt: TGTGCCAGCAGACTAGCGGGAGAGTTTACAGATACGCAGTATTTT
j_gene: TRBJ2-3
d_gene: TRBD2
len: 15
v_gene: TRBV6-2/TRBV6-3
abundance: NA

CDR3aa: CASSPRPSGGYYNEQFF
CDR3nt: TGTGCCAGCTCACCAAGACCCTCCGGGGGTTACTACAATGAGCAGTTCTTC
j_gene: TRBJ2-1
d_gene: NA
len: 17
v_gene: TRBV18
abundance: NA

CDR3aa: CASSQGTGAHCEQYF
CDR3nt: TGTGCCAGCAGCCAAGGGACAGGGGCACACTGCGAGCAGTACTTC
j_gene: TRBJ2-7
d_gene: TRBD1
len: 15
v_gene: TRBV7-2
abundance: NA

CDR3aa: CSIKGLADEQYF
CDR3nt: TGCAGCATAAAGGGACTAGCGGACGAGCAGTACTTC
j_gene: TRBJ2-7
d_gene: TRBD2
len: 12
v_gene: TRBV20-1
abundance: few

CDR3aa: CTSGLTGETQYF
CDR3nt: TGTACTAGTGGTTTGACAGGAGAGACCCAGTACTTC
j_gene: TRBJ2-5
d_gene: NA
len: 12
v_gene: TRBV12-5
abundance: NA

CDR3aa: CSARDRGEGKAFF
CDR3nt: TGCAGTGCTAGAGATCGAGGGGAAGGTAAAGCTTTCTTT
j_gene: TRBJ1-1
d_gene: NA
len: 13
v_gene: TRBV20-1
abundance: NA

CDR3aa: CASSLRLAWQETQYF
CDR3nt: TGTGCCAGCAGTTTAAGGTTAGCCTGGCAAGAGACCCAGTACTTC
j_gene: TRBJ2-5
d_gene: NA
len: 15
v_gene: TRBV28
abundance: NA

CDR3aa: CASRPGWQEIHEQFF
CDR3nt: TGTGCCAGCCGTCCGGGATGGCAGGAAATCCACGAGCAGTTCTTC
j_gene: TRBJ2-1
d_gene: NA
len: 15
v_gene: TRBV7-9
abundance: once

CDR3aa: CSAKTGTGFTYNEQFF
CDR3nt: TGCAGTGCTAAAACCGGGACAGGGTTTACTTACAATGAGCAGTTCTTC
j_gene: TRBJ2-1
d_gene: TRBD1
len: 16
v_gene: TRBV20-1
abundance: NA

CDR3aa: CASSLYQRAYEQYF
CDR3nt: TGTGCCAGCAGTTTATATCAGCGCGCCTACGAGCAGTACTTC
j_gene: TRBJ2-7
d_gene: NA
len: 14
v_gene: TRBV28
abundance: few

CDR3aa: CASSSYGRTDTQYF
CDR3nt: TGTGCCAGCAGTTCATACGGGCGCACAGATACGCAGTATTTT
j_gene: TRBJ2-3
d_gene: NA
len: 14
v_gene: TRBV28
abundance: few

CDR3aa: CASSPGLAGVGTDTQYF
CDR3nt: TGTGCCAGCAGCCCTGGACTAGCGGGAGTGGGCACAGATACGCAGTATTTT
j_gene: TRBJ2-3
d_gene: TRBD2
len: 17
v_gene: TRBV4-2
abundance: few

CDR3aa: CAVHQDGGETQYF
CDR3nt: TGTGCCGTACATCAGGACGGCGGGGAGACCCAGTACTTC
j_gene: TRBJ2-5
d_gene: NA
len: 13
v_gene: TRBV27
abundance: NA

CDR3aa: CASSRGQYYEQYF
CDR3nt: TGTGCCAGCAGCAGGGGACAGTACTACGAGCAGTACTTC
j_gene: TRBJ2-7
d_gene: NA
len: 13
v_gene: TRBV21-1
abundance: few

CDR3aa: CASQAAGTDTQYF
CDR3nt: TGTGCCAGCCAGGCGGCTGGAACAGATACGCAGTATTTT
j_gene: TRBJ2-3
d_gene: NA
len: 13
v_gene: TRBV12-3/TRBV12-4
abundance: NA

CDR3aa: CASSFHQPPNEQFF
CDR3nt: TGTGCCAGCAGCTTCCACCAGCCCCCCAATGAGCAGTTCTTC
j_gene: TRBJ2-1
d_gene: NA
len: 14
v_gene: TRBV11-2
abundance: NA

CDR3aa: CASSLYQGTSTDTQYF
CDR3nt: TGTGCCAGCAGCCTATATCAGGGGACTAGCACAGATACGCAGTATTTT
j_gene: TRBJ2-3
d_gene: NA
len: 16
v_gene: TRBV12-3/TRBV12-4
abundance: many

CDR3aa: CASSQARRTAQYF
CDR3nt: TGTGCCAGCAGCCAAGCAAGGCGGACCGCGCAGTATTTT
j_gene: TRBJ2-3
d_gene: NA
len: 13
v_gene: TRBV14
abundance: NA

CDR3aa: CASSQEQVSYNEQYF
CDR3nt: TGTGCCAGCAGCCAAGAGCAGGTATCCTACAATGAGCAGTACTTC
j_gene: TRBJ2-7
d_gene: NA
len: 15
v_gene: TRBV14
abundance: NA

CDR3aa: CASLGEAGANVLTF
CDR3nt: TGTGCCAGCCTTGGGGAGGCTGGGGCCAACGTCCTGACTTTC
j_gene: TRBJ2-6
d_gene: NA
len: 14
v_gene: TRBV10-3
abundance: NA

CDR3aa: CSARDLWGEGVNVLTF
CDR3nt: TGCAGTGCTAGAGATCTGTGGGGTGAAGGGGTCAACGTCCTGACTTTC
j_gene: TRBJ2-6
d_gene: NA
len: 16
v_gene: TRBV20-1
abundance: NA

CDR3aa: CSARDPGLASNEQFF
CDR3nt: TGCAGTGCTAGAGATCCGGGACTAGCATCCAATGAGCAGTTCTTC
j_gene: TRBJ2-1
d_gene: TRBD2
len: 15
v_gene: TRBV20-1
abundance: NA

CDR3aa: CASSPPTGTEGETQYF
CDR3nt: TGTGCCAGCAGCCCTCCGACCGGGACTGAGGGGGAGACCCAGTACTTC
j_gene: TRBJ2-5
d_gene: NA
len: 16
v_gene: TRBV9
abundance: few

CDR3aa: CASSRLGGPDGYTF
CDR3nt: TGCGCCAGCAGCCGATTAGGGGGACCGGATGGTTACACCTTC
j_gene: TRBJ1-2
d_gene: NA
len: 14
v_gene: TRBV5-1
abundance: NA

CDR3aa: CASSHGTGTSVNNEQFF
CDR3nt: TGTGCCAGCAGCCATGGTACCGGGACTAGCGTGAACAATGAGCAGTTCTTC
j_gene: TRBJ2-1
d_gene: TRBD2
len: 17
v_gene: TRBV4-2
abundance: NA

CDR3aa: CASSGTITKETQYF
CDR3nt: TGTGCCAGCAGTGGGACAATAACCAAAGAGACCCAGTACTTC
j_gene: TRBJ2-5
d_gene: NA
len: 14
v_gene: TRBV2
abundance: NA

CDR3aa: CASSQGPNYYEQYF
CDR3nt: TGCGCCAGCAGCCAAGGCCCCAACTACTACGAGCAGTACTTC
j_gene: TRBJ2-7
d_gene: NA
len: 14
v_gene: TRBV4-3
abundance: NA

CDR3aa: CAISRQVQETQYF
CDR3nt: TGTGCCATCTCGAGACAGGTCCAAGAGACCCAGTACTTC
j_gene: TRBJ2-5
d_gene: NA
len: 13
v_gene: TRBV7-9
abundance: few

CDR3aa: CAWSVVGNYGYTF
CDR3nt: TGTGCCTGGAGTGTAGTGGGCAACTATGGCTACACCTTC
j_gene: TRBJ1-2
d_gene: NA
len: 13
v_gene: TRBV30
abundance: NA

CDR3aa: CASSVERGRPTYEQYF
CDR3nt: TGTGCCAGCAGCGTAGAAAGGGGGCGTCCGACCTACGAGCAGTACTTC
j_gene: TRBJ2-7
d_gene: TRBD1
len: 16
v_gene: TRBV9
abundance: few

CDR3aa: CASSLFSVSSTDTQYF
CDR3nt: TGTGCCAGCAGCTTATTTAGCGTATCTAGCACAGATACGCAGTATTTT
j_gene: TRBJ2-3
d_gene: NA
len: 16
v_gene: TRBV11-2
abundance: NA

CDR3aa: CASSIAGGNRGELFF
CDR3nt: TGTGCCAGCAGTATAGCTGGGGGCAACCGCGGGGAGCTGTTTTTT
j_gene: TRBJ2-2
d_gene: NA
len: 15
v_gene: TRBV28
abundance: once

CDR3aa: CASSYSGQGPNEQYF
CDR3nt: TGTGCCAGCAGTTACTCGGGACAGGGGCCCAATGAGCAGTACTTC
j_gene: TRBJ2-5
d_gene: TRBD1
len: 15
v_gene: TRBV6-5
abundance: NA

CDR3aa: CASSSGEASQETQYF
CDR3nt: TGTGCCAGCAGCTCCGGAGAAGCAAGTCAAGAGACCCAGTACTTC
j_gene: TRBJ2-5
d_gene: NA
len: 15
v_gene: TRBV11-2
abundance: NA

CDR3aa: CSARGRDSFSYEQYF
CDR3nt: TGCAGTGCTAGAGGCCGGGACAGTTTCTCCTACGAGCAGTACTTC
j_gene: TRBJ2-7
d_gene: TRBD1
len: 15
v_gene: TRBV20-1
abundance: NA